This TCR beta chain appears in the sequencing data of a study of molecular identifiers for immune sequencing clone quantification. The study, taken as a whole, reports: The share of molecules held by clones above 20 RNA copies was over 97% in effector cells and under 1% in naive cells.

Isolation of naive CD8 T cells was achieved by sorting on a CD8+CD4-CCR7+CD45RA+ phenotype. This clonotype was counted at least ten times. Antigen unknown. The CDR3 is 15 amino acids. CDR1 is DFQATT and CDR2 is SNEGSKA in the germline V gene (reference sequence). Trimming removed 2 bases at V and 7 bases at J, with 19 bases between. Methods described previously were used for bulk TCR libraries, and listed TCR primers were applied. TCRdb analysed the PCR reads with MiXCR anew, one entry per CDR3 protein. The sample carries approximately 680,000 distinct CDR3 sequences, 25% recorded once. This chain uses TRBV20-1 with TRBJ2-3; tentative D call: TRBD2 (5 bases). Sequenced sample: naive CD8+ T cells from blood, with Jurkat cell RNA spiked in. Documented subset: FACS-sorted CD8+CD4-CCR7+CD45RA+ naive T cells. The receptor's source is a human donor in good health. Some libraries in this study had Jurkat cell RNA spiked in. The CDR3 loop reads CSARPTSLPTYTQYF. The DNA of the CDR3 is TGCAGTGCTAGACCAACTAGTCTCCCTACCTATACGCAGTATTTT.